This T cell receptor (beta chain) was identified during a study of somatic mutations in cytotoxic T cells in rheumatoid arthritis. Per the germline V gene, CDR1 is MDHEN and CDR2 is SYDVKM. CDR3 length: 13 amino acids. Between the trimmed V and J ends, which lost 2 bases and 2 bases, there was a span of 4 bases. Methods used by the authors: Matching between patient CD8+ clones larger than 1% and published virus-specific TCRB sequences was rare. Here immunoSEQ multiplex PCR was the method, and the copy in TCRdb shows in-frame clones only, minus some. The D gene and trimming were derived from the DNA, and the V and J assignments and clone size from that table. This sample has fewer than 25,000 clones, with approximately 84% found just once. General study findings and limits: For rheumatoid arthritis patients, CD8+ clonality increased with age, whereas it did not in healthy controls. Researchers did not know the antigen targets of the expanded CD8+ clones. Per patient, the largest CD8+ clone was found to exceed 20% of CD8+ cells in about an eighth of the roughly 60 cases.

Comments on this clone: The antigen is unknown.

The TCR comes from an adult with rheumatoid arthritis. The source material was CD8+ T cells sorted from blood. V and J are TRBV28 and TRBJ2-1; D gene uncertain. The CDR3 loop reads CASSLGPYNEQFF. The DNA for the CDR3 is TGTGCCAGCAGTTTAGGGCCCTACAATGAGCAGTTCTTC.